This TCR beta chain came from a study of T-cell memory formation after mild COVID-19. TCRdb itself ran the 5' RACE reads through MiXCR, one entry per CDR3 protein. The sample has approximately 230,000 distinct CDR3 sequences, roughly 17% seen once; the top ten hold approximately 3.5%. Germline-derived CDR1 and CDR2 are ENHRY and SYGVKD. The CDR3 contains 12 residues. V was pared by 10 bases and J by 6 bases, with 14 bases between. The clonotype comes from a man younger than 35 who had mild COVID-19 (a few samples of this study predate the infection). Cell type and time point are not known. Material for sequencing was PBMCs or a T cell subset sorted from them (not recorded which). The chain combines TRBV10-3 with TRBJ2-3; perhaps TRBD1 as D (6 bases). The DNA of the CDR3 is TGTGCCACCACAGGGAACTCTGATACGCAGTATTTT. Protein: CATTGNSDTQYF.